The clone carrying this T cell receptor (beta chain) was recorded a few times. Its antigen is currently unknown. The sample belongs to a study of lymphopenia after photon versus proton radiotherapy. Points from the study as a whole: Proton therapy kept repertoires fairly stable, unlike photons, which gained effector/memory cells. After lymphocyte nadir, photon-treated repertoires showed oligoclonal expansion, especially CD8+ Temra.

The protocol was immunoSEQ multiplex PCR, while the TCRdb copy is restricted to in-frame clones and leaves out a portion. Of around 23,000 clones in the sample, approximately 90% are singletons; the top ten hold roughly a fifth. This CDR3 is built from 14 residues. Germline V CDR1 and CDR2: SGHKS, YYEKEE (reference sequence). The V end was cut by 1 base, the J end by 8 bases, with 10 bases between. The sample consisted of peripheral blood, taken from a patient treated with photon-based radiotherapy. This chain links TRBV5-5 with TRBJ1-6, with D possibly being TRBD1 (6 bases). This receptor was obtained from a man aged 45 to 65 with gastric cancer. CDR3 coding DNA: TGTGCCAGCAGCTTGTGGAGGGGGGATTCACCCCTCCACTTT. Residues: CASSLWRGDSPLHF.